A selection of T cell receptor beta chains follows, all from one sample in a study of cytomegalovirus exposure and HLA in healthy donors. The table came from immunoSEQ multiplex PCR; TCRdb's copy has only in-frame clones and leaves some out. This sample has around 170,000 clones, with more than 75% found just once. The sequenced material came from PBMCs. Every receptor here comes from a woman between 18 and 29 years old in good health and CMV-seronegative. Both conserved end residues are part of each CDR3. D genes are given only for firm matches. Size is stated for part of the rows, as once, few or many counts, or as a class when the clone is expanded.

D gene,clone size,J gene,V gene,CDR3 protein,CDR3 DNA
TRBD1,once,TRBJ2-5,TRBV5-1,CASSLYRGGETQYF,TGCGCCAGCAGCTTATACAGGGGCGGAGAGACCCAGTACTTC
NA,NA,TRBJ1-2,TRBV28,CASRDIREGYGYTF,TGTGCCAGCAGGGACATCAGGGAGGGCTATGGCTACACCTTC
NA,NA,TRBJ1-5,TRBV7-9,CASSPAGAKGNQPQHF,TGTGCCAGCAGCCCCGCGGGGGCGAAGGGCAATCAGCCCCAGCATTTT
TRBD1,NA,TRBJ2-7,TRBV6-5,CASSPTGQGPYEQYF,TGTGCCAGCAGCCCGACGGGACAGGGTCCCTACGAGCAGTACTTC
TRBD2,NA,TRBJ2-2,TRBV6-5,CASTLTGGAAGELFF,TGTGCCAGCACCCTAACCGGGGGGGCGGCCGGGGAGCTGTTTTTT
TRBD2,NA,TRBJ2-1,TRBV5-4,CASSSQRGTLNEQFF,TGTGCCAGCAGCTCGCAGCGGGGTACGTTGAATGAGCAGTTCTTC
NA,NA,TRBJ2-2,TRBV9,CASSLASGNTGELFF,TGTGCCAGCAGCTTGGCCAGCGGGAACACCGGGGAGCTGTTTTTT
TRBD1,NA,TRBJ2-7,TRBV7-9,CASTYGDRGRWQYF,TGTGCCAGCACCTATGGGGACAGGGGGCGATGGCAGTACTTC
TRBD1,NA,TRBJ2-7,TRBV18,CASSPGQGLNEQYF,TGTGCCAGCTCACCGGGACAGGGGCTCAACGAGCAGTACTTC
NA,NA,TRBJ2-1,TRBV6-5,CASSYFAPGTGLWFF,NA
TRBD2,NA,TRBJ2-3,TRBV2,CASSVRLAGGPTDTQYF,TGTGCCAGCAGTGTTAGACTAGCGGGGGGCCCCACAGATACGCAGTATTTT
NA,NA,TRBJ1-6,TRBV5-1,CASSLDLQGLNSPLHF,TGCGCCAGCAGCTTGGACCTACAGGGCCTTAATTCACCCCTCCACTTT
NA,NA,TRBJ2-7,TRBV5-1,CASSSLAGAYYEQYF,TGCGCCAGCAGCAGCTTGGCGGGGGCTTACTACGAGCAGTACTTC
TRBD1,many,TRBJ1-4,TRBV7-9,CASSTQGAGEKLFF,TGTGCCAGCAGCACACAGGGGGCAGGGGAAAAACTGTTTTTT
NA,NA,TRBJ1-1,TRBV18,CASSPGAGANTEAFF,TGTGCCAGCTCACCGGGGGCAGGGGCGAACACTGAAGCTTTCTTT
TRBD1,NA,TRBJ2-7,TRBV27,CASSWGMGQGAYEQYF,TGTGCCAGCAGTTGGGGTATGGGACAGGGGGCCTACGAGCAGTACTTC
NA,NA,TRBJ1-5,TRBV27,CASRDRRVANQPQHF,TGTGCCAGCAGAGATAGACGGGTCGCCAATCAGCCCCAGCATTTT
TRBD2,NA,TRBJ2-1,TRBV27,CASSLVPSGPYNEQFF,TGTGCCAGCAGTTTAGTTCCTAGCGGTCCCTACAATGAGCAGTTCTTC
NA,NA,TRBJ2-5,TRBV30,CAWSVPRSQETQYF,TGTGCCTGGAGTGTACCCCGGAGCCAAGAGACCCAGTACTTC
TRBD2,NA,TRBJ2-1,TRBV27,CASSLSEGGEQFF,TGTGCCAGCAGTTTATCTGAGGGAGGGGAGCAGTTCTTC
NA,few,TRBJ2-1,TRBV27,CASSLGQINEQFF,TGTGCCAGCAGTTTAGGGCAGATCAATGAGCAGTTCTTC
NA,NA,TRBJ1-1,TRBV28,CASRSVRGNMNTEAFF,TGTGCCAGCAGAAGTGTTCGGGGAAACATGAACACTGAAGCTTTCTTT
NA,NA,TRBJ2-1,TRBV2,CASIGGDLEQFF,TGTGCCAGCATCGGCGGGGACCTAGAGCAGTTCTTC
TRBD1,NA,TRBJ2-1,TRBV5-1,CASSFFNRGGLFDEQFF,TGCGCCAGCAGCTTTTTTAACAGGGGTGGATTGTTCGATGAGCAGTTCTTC
TRBD1,NA,TRBJ1-2,TRBV2,CASSAGTGANYGYTF,TGTGCCAGCAGTGCCGGGACAGGAGCTAACTATGGCTACACCTTC
TRBD1,NA,TRBJ2-5,TRBV30,CAWSVSRGLGETQYF,TGTGCCTGGAGTGTATCCAGGGGGCTAGGGGAGACCCAGTACTTC
TRBD2,NA,TRBJ2-5,TRBV5-1,CASSLSGGGETQYF,TGCGCCAGCAGCTTGTCTGGGGGAGGGGAGACCCAGTACTTC
NA,NA,TRBJ2-5,TRBV5-1,CASSLAEETQYF,TGCGCCAGCAGCTTGGCCGAAGAGACCCAGTACTTC
TRBD2,NA,TRBJ2-1,TRBV5-1,CASSFRVAGDYNEQFF,TGCGCCAGCAGCTTCCGCGTAGCGGGGGACTACAATGAGCAGTTCTTC
NA,NA,TRBJ2-7,TRBV18,CASSPGQASYEQYF,TGTGCCAGCTCACCCGGACAAGCCTCCTACGAGCAGTACTTC
TRBD2,NA,TRBJ2-1,TRBV19,CASSEGLAGGSYNEQFF,TGTGCCAGTAGCGAGGGACTAGCGGGAGGTTCCTACAATGAGCAGTTCTTC
NA,NA,TRBJ2-1,TRBV28,CASTTAGQAQFF,TGTGCCAGCACCACCGCTGGTCAAGCTCAGTTCTTC
TRBD1,NA,TRBJ1-1,TRBV19,CASSLDRRDAEAFF,TGTGCCAGTAGTCTGGACAGGAGGGACGCTGAAGCTTTCTTT
NA,NA,TRBJ1-6,TRBV7-8,CASSLAGGSNSPLHF,TGTGCCAGCAGCTTAGCGGGGGGATCTAATTCACCCCTCCACTTT
NA,NA,TRBJ1-1,TRBV30,CAWRSTEAFF,TGTGCCTGGAGGAGCACTGAAGCTTTCTTT
TRBD2,NA,TRBJ2-7,TRBV2,CASTTSGNMYF,TGTGCCAGCACAACTAGCGGGAACATGTACTTC
NA,once,TRBJ2-6,TRBV27,CASKLGEGGANVLTF,TGTGCCAGCAAATTAGGGGAAGGTGGGGCCAACGTCCTGACTTTC
NA,once,TRBJ2-1,TRBV30,CAWKTGSTEIGQFF,TGTGCCTGGAAAACAGGGTCAACCGAGATTGGGCAGTTCTTC
NA,NA,TRBJ2-7,TRBV9,CASSVASGGQGGEQYF,TGTGCCAGCAGCGTAGCATCCGGAGGGCAGGGGGGCGAGCAGTACTTC
NA,NA,TRBJ2-3,TRBV9,CASSVKPFGGVTDTQYF,TGTGCCAGCAGCGTAAAACCCTTCGGGGGAGTGACAGATACGCAGTATTTT
NA,NA,TRBJ2-7,TRBV27,CASSLSATYYEQYF,TGTGCCAGCAGTTTATCCGCAACTTACTACGAGCAGTACTTC
TRBD2,once,TRBJ2-1,TRBV27,CASSWTSGRAGTDEQFF,TGTGCCAGCAGTTGGACTAGCGGGAGGGCCGGTACGGATGAGCAGTTCTTC